One sample yielded the 22 T cell receptor beta chains listed below, sequenced in a study of CD8 T cells in ankylosing spondylitis. Overall study results and limits: A motif in TCR beta, a set of seven to nine highly homologous variants, appeared characteristic of ankylosing spondylitis blood.

Antigens of these TCRs are unknown. TCRdb re-analysed the 5' RACE reads in MiXCR, keeping a single row per CDR3 protein. The profile covers about 480,000 distinct CDR3 sequences, with 17% appearing a single time and 0.95% to 1.1% taken by the ten largest. The sample was blood, either unsorted or a sorted T cell fraction (not recorded which). Receptors originate from a male donor with ankylosing spondylitis.

This clonotype has a handful of counts. CDR3 region: CSVQGTLNYGYTF. The DNA for the CDR3 is TGCAGCGTCCAGGGAACATTGAACTATGGCTACACCTTC. The rearrangement uses TRBV29-1 and TRBJ1-2; D may be TRBD1 (5 bases). The CDR3 length is 13 residues. V lost 6 bases, J lost 2 bases, and 13 bases lay in between. CDR1 is SQVTM, CDR2 ANQGSEA, per germline.

The rearrangement uses TRBV29-1 and TRBJ1-4, with 8 positions matching TRBD1. The CDR3 sequence is 12 residues long. Germline CDR1 reads SQVTM; CDR2 reads ANQGSEA. J was trimmed by 7 bases and V by 8 bases; bases with no gene match: 6. CDR3 coding DNA: TGCAGCCTTCAGGGGGCAGGTGAAAAACTGTTTTTT. Translated: CSLQGAGEKLFF.

In this sample, this clonotype turned up many times. The chain links TRBV4-1 to TRBJ2-3, with D perhaps TRBD1 (6 bases). From germline, CDR1 is MGHRA and CDR2 YSYEKL. With 3 bases removed from V and 2 bases from J, the gap between germline ends came to 12 bases. The length of the CDR3 is 15 residues. The CDR3 spells CASSHAQGATDTQYF. For the CDR3, the DNA is TGCGCCAGCAGCCATGCACAGGGCGCCACAGATACGCAGTATTTT.

There are many counts of this clonotype. This rearrangement joins TRBV5-1 to TRBJ2-6; D is ambiguous. The V gene's germline CDR1 is SGHRS and CDR2 YFSETQ. The CDR3 covers 12 residues. The germline V and J ends were trimmed by 1 base and 9 bases, with 5 bases remaining between them. The CDR3 here is CASSLLGNVLTF. CDR3 sequence (DNA): TGCGCCAGCAGCTTGTTAGGCAACGTCCTGACTTTC.

The genes are TRBV9 and TRBJ2-1; 15 nucleotides align to TRBD2. V lost 0 bases and J lost 8; bases outside the gene matches: 3. This CDR3 comprises 16 residues. In germline, CDR1 is SGDLS, CDR2 YYNGEE. The CDR3 bases are TGTGCCAGCAGCGTAGAGGGACTAGCGGGAGGATATGAGCAGTTCTTC. Translating it yields CASSVEGLAGGYEQFF.

The chain links TRBV28 to TRBJ2-1; possible D gene TRBD2, 7 bases. V lost 1 base, J lost 7 bases, and 20 bases lay in between. There are 17 residues in the CDR3. CDR1 is MDHEN, CDR2 SYDVKM, per germline. The DNA of the CDR3 is TGTGCCAGCAGTTTATTCGGCCCCGGACTAGGGGGGAATGAGCAGTTCTTC. It is translated as CASSLFGPGLGGNEQFF.

This chain uses TRBV3-1 with TRBJ2-3; TRBD2 matches at 10 bases. The CDR3 has 18 residues. The germline V gene encodes CDR1 LGHDT and CDR2 YNNKEL (reference sequence). J was trimmed by 5 bases and V by 0 bases; bases with no gene match: 11. CDR3 bases: TGTGCCAGCAGCCAAGAGCCGAGACTAGCGGGCAAAAGAGATACGCAGTATTTT. Translated, it gives CASSQEPRLAGKRDTQYF.

The rearrangement uses TRBV7-2 and TRBJ2-3; TRBD2 aligns across 10 bases. V gave up 6 bases and J gave up 0 bases; unmatched junction bases: 9. CDR1 and CDR2 from the germline V gene are SGHTA and FQGNSA. CDR3 length: 17 residues. The CDR3 DNA is TGTGCCAGCAGTCTTGAGGCAGCGGGGGGGAGCACAGATACGCAGTATTTT. Translated, it gives CASSLEAAGGSTDTQYF.

Written as DNA, the CDR3 is TGTGCCAGCAGTTTATCGCACAGGGGGATGTACGAGCAGTACTTC. Its translation is CASSLSHRGMYEQYF. The chain uses TRBV27 and TRBJ2-7, with 8 positions matching TRBD1. The CDR3 sequence is 15 residues long. Germline CDR1 MNHEY, CDR2 SMNVEV (reference sequence). The junction had 5 bases not matched to a gene; V was cut back by 0 bases and J by 4 bases.

This clonotype has more than one count but fewer than ten. The rearrangement uses TRBV7-2 and TRBJ2-7; 9 bases agree with TRBD2. Germline CDR1 is SGHTA and CDR2 is FQGNSA. V lost 1 base and J lost 0; bases outside the gene matches: 7. The CDR3 consists of 17 residues. The CDR3 spells CASSLGASGASSYEQYF. The CDR3 nucleotides read TGTGCCAGCAGCTTAGGCGCTAGCGGGGCCAGCTCCTACGAGCAGTACTTC.

Many counts were recorded for this clonotype. The CDR3 DNA reads as TGTGCCAGCAGCGCCCGGACAGGGGCCGAGCAGTACTTC. This codes for CASSARTGAEQYF. This chain links TRBV7-9 with TRBJ2-7; TRBD1 agrees at 9 bases. In germline, CDR1 is SEHNR, CDR2 FQNEAQ (reference sequence). The V gene end was trimmed by 5 bases and the J gene end by 6 bases; junction bases not matched to a gene: 5. The CDR3 is 13 residues long.

This clonotype appeared a few times. The gene calls are TRBV25-1 and TRBJ2-5; 8 positions match TRBD2. V shed 2 bases, J shed 2 bases, and the junction held 4 bases outside the gene matches. Per the germline V gene, CDR1 is MGHDK and CDR2 is SYGVNS. The CDR3 length is 15 residues. The CDR3 here is CASSEAGGFQETQYF. In nucleotides, the CDR3 is TGTGCCAGCAGTGAAGCGGGGGGATTTCAAGAGACCCAGTACTTC.

The J gene is TRBJ2-3, the V gene TRBV20-1; no firm D call. Germline values: CDR1 DFQATT, CDR2 SNEGSKA (reference sequence). The germline V and J ends were trimmed by 2 bases and 2 bases, with 14 bases remaining between them. The CDR3 spans 15 residues. CDR3 sequence: CSARSPSITTDTQYF. The CDR3 nucleotides read TGCAGTGCTAGATCCCCCTCTATAACCACAGATACGCAGTATTTT.

This clonotype was seen a few times. The chain uses TRBV7-9 and TRBJ2-3, with D hard to call. CDR3 length: 14 amino acids. V shed 3 bases and J shed 6 bases, with 13 bases lying between them. Germline V lookup: CDR1 SEHNR, CDR2 FQNEAQ (reference sequence). The CDR3 loop is CASSFGLGFDTQYF. The CDR3 DNA sequence: TGTGCCAGCAGCTTCGGCCTCGGCTTTGATACGCAGTATTTT.

This clonotype was seen many times. V gene TRBV29-1 combines with J gene TRBJ2-3; D may be TRBD1 (6 bases). Trimming shortened V by 4 bases and J by 1 base, and 12 bases separated the two germline ends. Germline V gene sequence: CDR1 SQVTM, CDR2 ANQGSEA. The CDR3 has 14 residues. DNA of the CDR3: TGCAGCGTTGCAGGAAAGGGGGGCACAGATACGCAGTATTTT. Protein product: CSVAGKGGTDTQYF.

This clonotype has ten or more counts. The chain uses TRBV29-1 and TRBJ2-2, with D maybe TRBD1 (6 bases). CDR1 and CDR2 from the germline V gene are SQVTM and ANQGSEA. Trimming took off 5 bases at V and 1 base at J, with 14 bases between the two ends. This CDR3 has 15 amino acids. The CDR3 sequence is CSVSSGHKNTGELFF. CDR3 in DNA: TGCAGCGTTTCCTCGGGACATAAGAACACCGGGGAGCTGTTTTTT.

V and J are TRBV6-1 and TRBJ2-3; possible D gene TRBD1, 7 bases. The length of the CDR3 is 13 residues. Germline loops: CDR1 MNHNS, CDR2 SASEGT. Trimming took 4 bases from V and 8 from J, leaving 13 bases between them. Here the CDR3 reads CASSARGVGTQYF. The CDR3 DNA follows: TGTGCCAGCAGTGCCAGGGGGGTGGGTACGCAGTATTTT.

The chain has TRBV18 and TRBJ2-4; 8 nucleotides align to TRBD2. Germline V gene data show CDR1 as KGHSH and CDR2 as LQKENI. V shed 2 bases and J 8 bases; nucleotides not matched to a gene: 2. There are 13 residues in the CDR3. DNA for the CDR3: TGTGCCAGCTCACCAGGTAGCGGGGACATTCAGTACTTC. Its protein is CASSPGSGDIQYF.

This clonotype was observed at least ten times. This sequence joins TRBV5-1 and TRBJ2-1; 8 bases agree with TRBD1. The CDR3 runs to 18 residues. Germline V gives CDR1 SGHRS, CDR2 YFSETQ. V was clipped by 4 bases and J by 4 bases; unmatched bases: 16. The CDR3 protein is CASSQDRGSGRIYNEQFF. The CDR3 DNA reads as TGCGCCAGCAGCCAAGACAGGGGTTCGGGCCGCATATACAATGAGCAGTTCTTC.

This sequence joins TRBV5-1 and TRBJ2-1; weak D call: TRBD2 (5 bases). V was cut by 0 bases and J by 6 bases, with 13 bases left in between. CDR1 and CDR2 (germline): SGHRS, YFSETQ. CDR3 length: 15 residues. CDR3 bases: TGCGCCAGCAGCTTGGAGAGGGCCGCTCTCAATGAGCAGTTCTTC. This codes for CASSLERAALNEQFF.

This chain connects TRBV4-2 to TRBJ1-2; D is possibly TRBD1 (5 bases). The length of the CDR3 is 16 residues. V was pared by 0 bases and J by 4 bases, with 15 bases between. Germline CDR1 and CDR2: LGHNA and YNFKEQ. DNA for the CDR3: TGTGCCAGCAGCCAAGAGCCGACAGCTCTCGGCTATGGCTACACCTTC. It yields the protein CASSQEPTALGYGYTF.

Only a few counts were recorded for this clonotype. The J gene is TRBJ1-1, the V gene TRBV12-3 or TRBV12-4, with D possibly TRBD1 on 6 matching bases. Trimming cost V 4 bases and J 1 base, with 10 bases left between them. The length of the CDR3 is 14 residues. CDR3: CASSSTTGNTEAFF. CDR3 DNA sequence: TGTGCCAGCAGTTCCACGACAGGGAACACTGAAGCTTTCTTT.